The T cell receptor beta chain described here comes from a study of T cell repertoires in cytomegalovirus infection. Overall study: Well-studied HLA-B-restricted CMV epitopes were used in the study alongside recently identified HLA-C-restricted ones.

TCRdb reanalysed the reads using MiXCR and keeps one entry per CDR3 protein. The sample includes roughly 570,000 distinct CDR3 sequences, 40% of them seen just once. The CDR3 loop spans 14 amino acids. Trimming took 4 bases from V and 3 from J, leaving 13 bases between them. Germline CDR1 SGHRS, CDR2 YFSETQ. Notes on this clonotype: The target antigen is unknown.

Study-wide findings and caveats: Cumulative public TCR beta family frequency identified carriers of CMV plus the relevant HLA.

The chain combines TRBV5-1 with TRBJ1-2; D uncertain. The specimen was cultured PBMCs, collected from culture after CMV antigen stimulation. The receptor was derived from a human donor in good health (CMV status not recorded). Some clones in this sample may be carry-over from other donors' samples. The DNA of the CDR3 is TGCGCCAGCAGCCCGATGAGGGTGGACTATGGCTACACCTTC. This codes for CASSPMRVDYGYTF.